This T cell receptor beta chain comes out of a study of early T cells in non-severe SARS-CoV-2 infection. Whole-study context: Sequencing targeted bulk RNA from unsorted whole blood, leaving chains unpaired.

MiXCR was run by TCRdb on the 5' RACE reads, yielding one entry per CDR3 protein. There are around 61,000 distinct CDR3 sequences in the sample; roughly 12% occur only once, and 2.9% lies in the top ten. The CDR3 length is 13 residues. Trimming pared 6 bases from V and 6 bases from J, leaving 18 bases between. Germline V gene lookup returns CDR1 SQVTM and CDR2 ANQGSEA. This clonotype turned up a few times. This chain links TRBV29-1 with TRBJ2-7; the D is unclear. The material sequenced was whole blood. This TCR derives from an adult who was a healthcare worker with PCR-confirmed SARS-CoV-2 infection or an uninfected control (not recorded which). The CDR3 nucleotides are TGCAGCGTCCTCGAGCTCTACGCTACCGAGCAGTACTTC. It encodes CSVLELYATEQYF.